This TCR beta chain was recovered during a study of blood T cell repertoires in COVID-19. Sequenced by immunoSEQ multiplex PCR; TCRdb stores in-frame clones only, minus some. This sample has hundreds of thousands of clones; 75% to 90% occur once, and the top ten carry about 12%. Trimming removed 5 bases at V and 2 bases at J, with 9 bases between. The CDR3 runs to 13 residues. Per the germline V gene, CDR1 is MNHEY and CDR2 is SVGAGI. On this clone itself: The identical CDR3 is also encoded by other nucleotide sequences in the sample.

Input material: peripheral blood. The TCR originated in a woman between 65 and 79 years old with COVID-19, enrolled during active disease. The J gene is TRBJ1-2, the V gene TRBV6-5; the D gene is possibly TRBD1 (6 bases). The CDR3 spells CASSRDRNYGYTF. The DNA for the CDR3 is TGTGCCAGCAGTAGAGACAGGAACTATGGCTACACCTTC.